This T cell receptor beta chain was captured by sequencing in a study of CD8+ T cells in alopecia areata (dated by TCRdb to between 2018 and 2020). About the investigation overall: The study used high-throughput TCRbeta sequencing to examine T cell clonal expansion in alopecia areata, in both the C3H/HeJ mouse model and human patients. RNA came from the PAXgene miRNA kit for fixed scalp, the miRNeasy kit for PBMCs, and the RNeasy kit for mouse skin. TCRbeta CDR3 regions were amplified by immunoSEQ multiplex PCR using 35 Vbeta forward and 13 Jbeta reverse primers. Clonality in the scalp was compared among normal scalp (n=4), patchy alopecia areata scalp (n=8), and alopecia totalis/universalis scalp (n=8). Human TCRbeta sequencing covered scalp tissue and sorted CD4+ and CD8+ peripheral blood T cells from patchy and totalis/universalis alopecia areata patients and healthy controls.

Details on this clone: Its antigen is not yet known. No much larger clone is present one base from it, and per-base qualities are unavailable.

Overall study outcomes, separate from this receptor: Scalp TCR repertoire analysis is complicated because resident alphabeta T cells in normal human skin are also sequenced, whereas mouse skin is dominated by gammadelta T cells. Higher clonality and more expanded CD8+ clones were observed in lesional scalp than in normal scalp, particularly in alopecia totalis/universalis, a finding suggestive of antigenic drive. Shared TCR sequences between patients were less evident than in mice, which may be partly attributable to HLA diversity in the patient population.

In the germline V gene (reference sequence), CDR1 corresponds to DFQATT and CDR2 to SNEGSKA. The CDR3 covers 11 residues, taking in both the cysteine and the phenylalanine. Only the CDR3 DNA stays, 33 bases, in frame from base 1. In about five patients from the biomarker study, CD4+ cells were sorted further to obtain CD25+CD127- cells. From alopecia areata patients, peripheral blood was collected along with lesional scalp punch biopsies. After PBMCs were isolated by density centrifugation and stained for CD3, CD4 and CD8, a FACSAria was used to sort CD4+ and CD8+ T cells. Untreated alopecia areata patients were recruited as part of a multicenter biomarker study. Libraries were constructed by the immunoSEQ multiplex PCR assay. RNA was extracted from all samples and reverse transcribed into cDNA as template for TCR sequencing. First-strand cDNA was synthesized using SuperScript III with a 2:1 mix of oligo-dT and random hexamers. A synthetic immune receptor repertoire was used to measure amplification bias, and any remaining bias was corrected computationally. In the original analysis: Raw reads were preprocessed for error removal, and CDR3 was defined according to IMGT conventions as running from the conserved cysteine to phenylalanine. Clonality was calculated as 1 minus Shannon entropy normalized by log2 of the number of productive unique TCRs. Scalp TCRbeta sequences were cross-referenced with sorted blood CD4 and CD8 repertoires so that the CD4 or CD8 identity of scalp clones could be inferred. The table was pulled from immuneACCESS by TCRdb, which kept in-frame rearrangements only. Such tables lose some clones; where checked, under half of the loss comes from unresolved V genes, and the rest has no known cause. The DNA was the basis for D and trimming; V, J and clone size are from that table. This sample holds tens of thousands of clones; roughly 60% were observed only once. 4.5% of the sample goes to the ten largest clones.

The sequence joins TRBV20-1 to TRBJ2-1; the D gene cannot be resolved beyond TRBD1 or TRBD2, each matching 6 bases. The sequencing sample was made of CD4+ Tregs sorted from blood. This receptor was identified in a human donor with alopecia areata. The sequenced DNA is TGCAGGGCCGGGGGCTCCTATGAGCAGTTCTTC. This encodes CRAGGSYEQFF.